The 27 T cell receptor beta chains reported below all come from one sample, sequenced in a study of T-cell reconstitution after alpha-beta-depleted transplantation in children. Unique molecular identifiers were used to barcode this TCRbeta library. TCRdb re-called the PCR reads with MiXCR, one entry per CDR3 protein. The sample yields some 600,000 distinct CDR3 sequences, roughly 13% seen once. Sequenced material: PBMCs, mostly from graft donor cells, taken 360 days after TCRalphabeta/CD19-depleted stem cell transplant. The origin of the receptors is a male patient aged 10 to 17 who had a stem cell transplant for acute myeloid leukemia, so the T cells may come from the graft donor.

CDR3 residues: CASRLDRLQETQYF. The CDR3, as DNA: TGTGCCAGCAGGTTGGACAGGTTACAAGAGACCCAGTACTTC. The J gene is TRBJ2-5, the V gene TRBV7-2; 7 bases align to TRBD1. The CDR3 length is 14 residues. CDR1 is SGHTA and CDR2 is FQGNSA in the germline V gene. With V trimmed by 6 bases and J by 2 bases, 6 bases remained unmatched.

With respect to this clonotype: At one of its ends the junction is not consistent with the germline gene, which may arise from a read error. The CDR3 nucleotides read TGTGTCAGCAGCACCGGGACCCTGCTGCTCAGCTCCTACGAGCAGTACTTC. This encodes CVSSTGTLLLSSYEQYF. V usage is TRBV13 and J usage is TRBJ2-7; either TRBD1 or TRBD2 may supply D (5 bases each). Germline V lookup: CDR1 PRHDT, CDR2 FYEKMQ (reference sequence). The CDR3 spans 17 residues.

This clonotype occurred once. V and J are TRBV7-6 and TRBJ2-1; 14 bases line up with TRBD2. Per the germline V gene, CDR1 is SGHVS and CDR2 is FNYEAQ. The CDR3 extends over 14 amino acids. The V gene end was trimmed by 5 bases and the J gene end by 9 bases; junction bases not matched to a gene: 3. The CDR3 DNA is TGTGCCAGCAGCCCCGGGACTAGCGGGGGTGAGCAGTTCTTC. This encodes CASSPGTSGGEQFF.

This clonotype was observed at least ten times. At one boundary the junction diverges from the germline segment, which might be a read error. The V and J genes are TRBV23-1 and TRBJ2-4; TRBD1 might be the D (5 bases). TRBV23-1 is placed among ORFs of uncertain function. CDR3 length: 11 residues. CDR3 nucleotide sequence: TGCGCCAGCAGCCCAGACAGTATCTGGGACTTC. Translating it yields CASSPDSIWDF.

J is TRBJ2-7 and V is TRBV7-2; no firm D call. The V end was cut by 1 base, the J end by 6 bases, with 7 bases between. This CDR3 is 12 amino acids long. Looked up from germline, CDR1 is SGHTA and CDR2 is FQGNSA. The CDR3 is CASSLEVLEQYF. The CDR3 nucleotides read TGTGCCAGCAGCTTAGAGGTCCTCGAGCAGTACTTC.

This clonotype showed up just a few times. This chain links TRBV6-2 or TRBV6-3 with TRBJ2-1, with a tentative D call TRBD1 (5 bases). CDR3 size: 12 residues. V lost 2 bases to trimming and J lost 9 bases, with 8 bases between them. Germline CDR1 reads MNHEY; CDR2 reads SVGEGT. CDR3 sequence reads: CASSYMGREQFF. The CDR3 DNA reads as TGTGCCAGCAGTTACATGGGGCGTGAGCAGTTCTTC.

Only a few counts were recorded for this clonotype. V is TRBV5-1 and J is TRBJ2-2; D possibly corresponds to TRBD1 (5 bases). The CDR3 extends over 11 amino acids. Germline V CDR1 and CDR2: SGHRS, YFSETQ. Between the trimmed V and J ends, which lost 6 bases and 7 bases, there was a span of 7 bases. Here the CDR3 DNA reads TGCGCCAGCAATGACAGCGGGGAGCTGTTTTTT. Its protein is CASNDSGELFF.

The sample holds a few counts of this clonotype. The chain employs TRBV7-9 and TRBJ2-7, with D perhaps matching TRBD1 (7 bases). Between the trimmed V and J ends, which lost 2 bases and 4 bases, there was a span of 18 bases. Germline V CDR1 and CDR2: SEHNR, FQNEAQ (reference sequence). The CDR3 is made up of 16 amino acids. As DNA, the CDR3 is TGTGCCAGCAGCTTACGGCAGGGGGGCCTCTGGTACGAGCAGTACTTC. Its protein product is CASSLRQGGLWYEQYF. Full variable domain (missing parts from reference TRBV7-9 and TRBJ2-7): DTGVSQNPRHKITKRGQNVTFRCDPISEHNRLYWYRQTLGQGPEFLTYFQNEAQLEKSRLLSDRFSAERPKGSFSTLEIQRTEQGDSAMYLCASSLRQGGLWYEQYFGPGTRLTVT.

The chain has TRBV7-8 and TRBJ2-5; TRBD2 aligns across 7 bases. Germline-derived CDR1 and CDR2 are SGHVS and FQNEAQ. The CDR3 spans 16 residues. The V gene end was trimmed by 5 bases and the J gene end by 7 bases; junction bases not matched to a gene: 16. Here the CDR3 reads CASSPSAGLVYGTQYF. Here the CDR3 DNA reads TGTGCCAGCAGCCCAAGCGCCGGACTAGTTTACGGGACCCAGTACTTC.

Only a few counts were recorded for this clonotype. The junction shows a germline mismatch at one end, possibly a read error. The J gene is TRBJ2-1, the V gene TRBV12-3 or TRBV12-4; D is undetermined. This CDR3 has 9 amino acids. CDR3 sequence: CASSSPWIF. Here the CDR3 DNA reads TGTGCCAGCAGTTCCCCTTGGATCTTC.

This clonotype was counted a few times. This sequence joins TRBV19 and TRBJ2-2, with a weak D call TRBD2 (5 bases). CDR3 length: 14 amino acids. Germline values: CDR1 LNHDA, CDR2 SQIVND (reference sequence). The V and J ends lost 2 bases and 5 bases respectively, with 9 bases between them. CDR3 amino acids: CASSILTRTGELFF. For the CDR3, the DNA is TGTGCCAGTAGTATACTAACTAGAACCGGGGAGCTGTTTTTT.

This clonotype was counted only a few times. The V and J genes are TRBV28 and TRBJ1-2, with D unresolved. The germline V gene encodes CDR1 MDHEN and CDR2 SYDVKM. Trimming pared 3 bases from V and 3 bases from J, leaving 11 bases between. CDR3 length: 14 residues. The chain's CDR3 is CASSFGPEDYGYTF. The CDR3 bases are TGTGCCAGCAGTTTCGGTCCGGAAGACTATGGCTACACCTTC.

This clonotype was seen only a few times. The chain links TRBV2 to TRBJ2-5, with 10 positions matching TRBD2. Per the germline V gene, CDR1 is SNHLY and CDR2 is FYNNEI. This CDR3 is 18 amino acids long. Trimming removed 2 bases from V and 0 bases from J; junction bases left unmatched: 9. The CDR3 protein is CASSERTSGITYQETQYF. CDR3 DNA sequence: TGTGCCAGCAGTGAACGGACTAGCGGCATTACCTACCAAGAGACCCAGTACTTC.

This clonotype appeared a few times. The V and J genes are TRBV30 and TRBJ2-1; D is unresolved. The CDR3 is made up of 14 amino acids. CDR1 is GTSNPN and CDR2 is SVGIG in the germline V gene (reference sequence). V lost 0 bases, J lost 0 bases, and 6 bases lay in between. The CDR3 nucleotides are TGTGCCTGGAGTGTGAGCCCCTCCTACAATGAGCAGTTCTTC. This sequence encodes CAWSVSPSYNEQFF.

This clonotype occurred a few times. V gene TRBV3-1 combines with J gene TRBJ2-7; 7 bases match TRBD2. CDR3 size: 14 residues. From germline, CDR1 is LGHDT and CDR2 YNNKEL (reference sequence). V was pared by 3 bases and J by 7 bases, with 9 bases of the junction left unmatched. CDR3 in DNA: TGTGCCAGCAGCCACACGGGACTACCTTGGGAGCAGTACTTC. Its protein product is CASSHTGLPWEQYF.

The V call is TRBV20-1, the J call TRBJ1-4; TRBD1 agrees at 8 bases. There are 14 residues in the CDR3. V lost 3 bases and J lost 5; bases outside the gene matches: 5. Germline assignment: CDR1 DFQATT and CDR2 SNEGSKA (reference sequence). The CDR3 bases are TGCAGTGCTAGTACAGGGGGACTCAATGAAAAACTGTTTTTT. Translating it yields CSASTGGLNEKLFF.

The V call is TRBV7-6, the J call TRBJ2-1; 8 bases agree with TRBD2. Germline CDR1 reads SGHVS; CDR2 reads FNYEAQ. CDR3 length: 18 amino acids. J was trimmed by 0 bases and V by 1 base; bases with no gene match: 8. In nucleotides, the CDR3 is TGTGCCAGCAGCTTAGGGACGACTAGCGTAATCTCCTACAATGAGCAGTTCTTC. Amino acids: CASSLGTTSVISYNEQFF.

The chain is built from TRBV6-5 and TRBJ2-1; D ambiguous. Germline CDR1 reads MNHEY; CDR2 reads SVGAGI. The CDR3 consists of 18 residues. Trimming left V 0 bases short and J 0 bases short, with 15 bases between. CDR3 DNA sequence: TGTGCCAGCAGTTACTCGATTAGGGTGGTAAGCTCCTACAATGAGCAGTTCTTC. Translating gives CASSYSIRVVSSYNEQFF.

This clonotype was detected many times. This sequence joins TRBV5-1 and TRBJ2-3; D gene ambiguous. Germline V gene data show CDR1 as SGHRS and CDR2 as YFSETQ. CDR3 length equals 13 residues. V lost 0 bases, J lost 2 bases, and 4 bases lay in between. The CDR3 sequence is CASSLDYTDTQYF. The CDR3 nucleotides are TGCGCCAGCAGCTTGGACTACACAGATACGCAGTATTTT.

The table lists this clonotype with many counts. Relative to the germline gene, one junction end is altered; a read error may explain this. This chain links TRBV28 with TRBJ2-5; 13 bases match TRBD2. This CDR3 comprises 12 residues. Germline values: CDR1 MDHEN, CDR2 SYDVKM. The CDR3 coding sequence is TGCAGGACTAGCGGGAGTTCAGAGACCCAGTACTTC. Translated, it gives CRTSGSSETQYF.

V gene TRBV7-6 combines with J gene TRBJ2-1; 9 nucleotides align to TRBD2. V lost 2 bases to trimming and J lost 7 bases; unmatched junction nucleotides: 15. This CDR3 spans 18 amino acids. CDR1 and CDR2 from the germline V gene are SGHVS and FNYEAQ. CDR3 nucleotides: TGTGCCAGCAGCTTATACACCCTAGCGGGACCGGGAGGAAATGAGCAGTTCTTC. Residues: CASSLYTLAGPGGNEQFF.

V usage is TRBV29-1 and J usage is TRBJ2-5, with a tentative D call TRBD2 (5 bases). Per the germline V gene, CDR1 is SQVTM and CDR2 is ANQGSEA. This CDR3 has 13 amino acids. V was cut by 5 bases and J by 5 bases, with 15 bases left in between. CDR3 in DNA: TGCAGCGTTTGGACTGGTCGAAGGGAGACCCAGTACTTC. Encoded protein: CSVWTGRRETQYF.

This clonotype was observed many times. CDR3 region: CSVAGRDADTQYF. CDR3 bases: TGCAGCGTTGCCGGGAGGGACGCAGATACGCAGTATTTT. V usage is TRBV29-1 and J usage is TRBJ2-3, with 8 bases aligning to TRBD2. This CDR3 has 13 amino acids. Germline V gene lookup returns CDR1 SQVTM and CDR2 ANQGSEA. Trimming removed 4 bases from V and 4 bases from J; junction bases left unmatched: 4.

This clonotype was seen only a few times. The chain couples TRBV6-2 or TRBV6-3 to TRBJ2-7, with 10 nucleotides matching TRBD2. V gave up 6 bases and J gave up 7 bases; unmatched junction bases: 9. Germline CDR1 MNHEY, CDR2 SVGEGT. The CDR3 has 14 residues. DNA for the CDR3: TGTGCCAGCAGCCGAACTGGACTAGCGGAAGAGCAGTACTTC. This gives the protein CASSRTGLAEEQYF.

V is TRBV10-3 and J is TRBJ2-2, with 9 bases fitting TRBD2. From germline, CDR1 is ENHRY and CDR2 SYGVKD. Trimming at V came to 6 bases and at J to 3 bases, leaving 11 bases not matched to a gene. This CDR3 region has 17 residues. This CDR3 reads CAISPQGLAAHTGELFF. CDR3 nucleotides: TGTGCCATCAGCCCGCAGGGACTAGCCGCCCACACCGGGGAGCTGTTTTTT.

V is TRBV4-3 and J is TRBJ2-2; D is possibly TRBD2 (6 bases). The germline CDR1 and CDR2 sequences are LGHNA and YSLEER. CDR3 length equals 20 residues. V was clipped by 7 bases and J by 0 bases, with 27 bases between them. The CDR3 here is CASNPMGGSGAFANTGELFF. CDR3 bases: TGCGCCAGCAACCCGATGGGAGGAAGTGGTGCCTTCGCGAACACCGGGGAGCTGTTTTTT.

This clonotype was detected only a few times. The chain recombines TRBV20-1 with TRBJ2-1; maybe TRBD2 (6 bases). The germline V and J ends were trimmed by 6 bases and 4 bases, with 7 bases remaining between them. CDR3 size: 11 residues. From germline, CDR1 is DFQATT and CDR2 SNEGSKA (reference sequence). The DNA for the CDR3 is TGCAGTGCAAGCGGGTACAATGAGCAGTTCTTC. It is translated as CSASGYNEQFF.